The 17 T cell receptor beta chains given below trace back to one sample, sequenced in a study of T cells in Graves' hyperthyroidism and ophthalmopathy. The investigators amplified TCR beta CDR3 regions from RNA transcripts. When the TCR CDR3 underwent first-round RT-PCR, the HTBI primer set was used. TCRdb fed the multiplex PCR reads into MiXCR, producing one record per CDR3 protein. The sample carries 300,000 to 450,000 distinct CDR3 sequences, over 11% recorded once. The specimen sequenced was blood. The receptors originated from a woman aged 60-75 years with Graves' hyperthyroidism.

This clonotype has a handful of counts. V is TRBV7-9 and J is TRBJ1-1; 9 positions match TRBD1. Per the germline V gene, CDR1 is SEHNR and CDR2 is FQNEAQ (reference sequence). The trim removed 5 bases at V and 5 bases at J, leaving 9 bases unmatched. The CDR3 loop spans 15 amino acids. CDR3 amino acids: CASSRWTGARTEAFF. The CDR3 DNA sequence: TGTGCCAGCAGCAGATGGACAGGGGCTCGGACTGAAGCTTTCTTT.

This clonotype was found many times. The chain employs TRBV2 and TRBJ1-1; tentatively, D is TRBD1 (5 bases). The germline V gene encodes CDR1 SNHLY and CDR2 FYNNEI. This CDR3 is built from 13 residues. The V gene lost 5 bases and the J gene lost 7 bases, with 14 bases spanning the gap. The CDR3 nucleotides are TGTGCCAGCAGTAGCTTGACAGCTGATGAAGCTTTCTTT. Protein product: CASSSLTADEAFF.

The V gene is TRBV9, the J gene TRBJ2-1; TRBD2 might be the D (5 bases). This CDR3 contains 20 residues. The germline V and J ends were trimmed by 0 bases and 8 bases, with 30 bases remaining between them. Germline V CDR1 and CDR2: SGDLS, YYNGEE. The CDR3 DNA is TGTGCCAGCAGCGTAGGGGCCCCCAGCCTTAGGGCGGCGGGTCTTCATGAGCAGTTCTTC. Its translation is CASSVGAPSLRAAGLHEQFF. The full variable domain, rest sourced from reference TRBV9 and TRBJ2-1, is DSGVTQTPKHLITATGQRVTLRCSPRSGDLSVYWYQQSLDQGLQFLIQYYNGEERAKGNILERFSAQQFPDLHSELNLSSLELGDSALYFCASSVGAPSLRAAGLHEQFFGPGTRLTVL.

This clonotype has at least ten counts. The chain uses TRBV9 and TRBJ1-1, with D hard to call. Germline V gives CDR1 SGDLS, CDR2 YYNGEE. V shed 3 bases and J shed 1 base, with 10 bases lying between them. The length of the CDR3 is 14 residues. The CDR3 DNA is TGTGCCAGCAGCGCCGGAGTCACGAACACTGAAGCTTTCTTT. Its translation: CASSAGVTNTEAFF. Variable domain in full (rest from reference TRBV9 and TRBJ1-1): DSGVTQTPKHLITATGQRVTLRCSPRSGDLSVYWYQQSLDQGLQFLIQYYNGEERAKGNILERFSAQQFPDLHSELNLSSLELGDSALYFCASSAGVTNTEAFFGQGTRLTVV.

This clonotype has at least ten counts. This chain joins TRBV3-1 and TRBJ1-1; the D gene is possibly TRBD1 (6 bases). The CDR3 runs to 13 residues. The V end was cut by 0 bases, the J end by 5 bases, with 7 bases between. Germline V gene lookup returns CDR1 LGHDT and CDR2 YNNKEL (reference sequence). The CDR3 region is CASSQERGTEAFF. DNA for the CDR3: TGTGCCAGCAGCCAAGAGAGGGGGACTGAAGCTTTCTTT.

This clonotype was detected ten times or more. The CDR3 loop reads CASSSSGGSGELFF. The CDR3 DNA reads as TGTGCCAGCAGTTCCAGCGGGGGGAGCGGGGAGCTGTTTTTT. V usage is TRBV12-3 or TRBV12-4 and J usage is TRBJ2-2, with TRBD2 identical over 9 bases. This CDR3 spans 14 amino acids. Germline trimming cut 4 bases from V and 7 bases from J; bases unmatched to any gene: 4.

This clonotype has ten or more counts. V gene TRBV7-3 combines with J gene TRBJ2-3; no reliable D call. CDR3 size: 13 residues. Trimming took off 1 base at V and 3 bases at J, with 5 bases between the two ends. Germline V lookup: CDR1 SGHTA, CDR2 FQGTGA. CDR3 amino acids: CASSLSTTDTQYF. The CDR3 DNA reads TGTGCCAGCAGCTTAAGTACGACAGATACGCAGTATTTT.

This chain joins TRBV7-9 and TRBJ1-1; unclear D gene. The CDR3 is made up of 16 amino acids. The ends were cut back, 6 bases at V and 3 bases at J, with 20 bases in the middle. Germline values: CDR1 SEHNR, CDR2 FQNEAQ (reference sequence). The CDR3 sequence: CASSHMESGSYTEAFF. The DNA for the CDR3 is TGTGCCAGCAGTCACATGGAATCCGGCAGCTACACTGAAGCTTTCTTT.

This clonotype was seen repeatedly, ten times or more. The chain couples TRBV11-2 to TRBJ2-1; D unresolved. This CDR3 is built from 13 residues. V was shortened by 2 bases and J by 3 bases, with 5 bases between the two germline ends. The V gene's germline CDR1 is SGHAT and CDR2 FQNNGV. The CDR3 protein is CASSLQSYNEQFF. Here the CDR3 DNA reads TGTGCCAGCAGCTTACAGAGCTACAATGAGCAGTTCTTC.

This clonotype was counted between two and nine times. V is TRBV9 and J is TRBJ2-7, with D unclear. The V end was cut by 0 bases, the J end by 1 base, with 11 bases between. The CDR3 is made up of 15 amino acids. Germline-derived CDR1 and CDR2 are SGDLS and YYNGEE. The CDR3 loop reads CASSVGAPASYEQYF. CDR3 in DNA: TGTGCCAGCAGCGTAGGGGCCCCTGCTTCCTACGAGCAGTACTTC.

This clonotype was detected a few times. This sequence may be a read error, since a much larger clone differs from it by one base. The chain is built from TRBV18 and TRBJ2-5; 7 nucleotides line up with TRBD1. The junction had 5 bases not matched to a gene; V was cut back by 0 bases and J by 7 bases. The CDR3 is 14 residues long. Germline V gene data show CDR1 as KGHSH and CDR2 as LQKENI. Here the CDR3 reads CASSPPGTVVTQYF. The CDR3 DNA reads TGTGCCAGCTCACCACCCGGGACAGTAGTGACCCAGTACTTC.

The chain has TRBV19 and TRBJ2-1; tentative D call: TRBD1 (7 bases). The CDR3 consists of 17 residues. Trimming pared 0 bases from V and 4 bases from J, leaving 16 bases between. The V gene's germline CDR1 is LNHDA and CDR2 SQIVND (reference sequence). The CDR3 DNA reads TGTGCCAGTAGTATAGATCGGGCAGGGGGAGGTTACAATGAGCAGTTCTTC. Its protein is CASSIDRAGGGYNEQFF.

This clonotype was seen many times. The CDR3 loop is CASSLLAGVATDTQYF. In DNA, the CDR3 is TGTGCCAGCAGTCTACTAGCGGGAGTGGCCACAGATACGCAGTATTTT. The rearrangement uses TRBV12-3 or TRBV12-4 and TRBJ2-3; 11 bases agree with TRBD2. This CDR3 is 16 amino acids long. J was trimmed by 2 bases and V by 5 bases; bases with no gene match: 6.

This clonotype was picked up many times. The chain carries TRBV7-9 and TRBJ1-1; D is unresolved. The V end lost 1 base, the J end lost 2 bases, and 8 bases lay between the germline ends. CDR1 and CDR2 (germline): SEHNR, FQNEAQ (reference sequence). This CDR3 contains 14 residues. CDR3 sequence: CASSLEPGNTEAFF. The CDR3 DNA follows: TGTGCCAGCAGCTTAGAGCCGGGAAACACTGAAGCTTTCTTT. The entire variable domain, with the rest obtained from reference TRBV7-9 and TRBJ1-1, is as follows: DTGVSQNPRHKITKRGQNVTFRCDPISEHNRLYWYRQTLGQGPEFLTYFQNEAQLEKSRLLSDRFSAERPKGSFSTLEIQRTEQGDSAMYLCASSLEPGNTEAFFGQGTRLTVV.

The chain links TRBV30 to TRBJ2-5; D is possibly TRBD2 (5 bases). The CDR3 has 13 amino acids. CDR1 and CDR2 from the germline V gene are GTSNPN and SVGIG (reference sequence). Trimming removed 4 bases at V and 5 bases at J, with 14 bases between. CDR3 sequence reads: CAWKRRGTETQYF. The DNA for the CDR3 is TGTGCCTGGAAGCGTCGGGGAACGGAGACCCAGTACTTC. Looking up the rest from reference TRBV30 and TRBJ2-5 gives the full variable domain: SQTIHQWPATLVQPVGSPLSLECTVEGTSNPNLYWYRQAAGRGLQLLFYSVGIGQISSEVPQNLSASRPQDRQFILSSKKLLLSDSGFYLCAWKRRGTETQYFGPGTRLLVL.

The V gene is TRBV30, the J gene TRBJ2-1; no clear D. Germline loops: CDR1 GTSNPN, CDR2 SVGIG (reference sequence). V gave up 0 bases and J gave up 5 bases, with 14 bases separating them. This CDR3 comprises 15 residues. The CDR3 bases are TGTGCCTGGAGTGTAGCAGCCCTTATAAACAATGAGCAGTTCTTC. Translated: CAWSVAALINNEQFF.

In its sample, this clonotype was seen many times. This chain uses TRBV28 with TRBJ2-7; D may be TRBD1 (6 bases). Germline-derived CDR1 and CDR2 are MDHEN and SYDVKM. This CDR3 is built from 12 residues. The germline V and J ends were trimmed by 7 bases and 4 bases, with 11 bases remaining between them. The CDR3 coding sequence is TGTGCCAGCAACTCGGGACAATACGAGCAGTACTTC. Protein: CASNSGQYEQYF. Filled out from reference TRBV28 and TRBJ2-7, the complete variable domain reads DVKVTQSSRYLVKRTGEKVFLECVQDMDHENMFWYRQDPGLGLRLIYFSYDVKMKEKGDIPEGYSVSREKKERFSLILESASTNQTSMYLCASNSGQYEQYFGPGTRLTVT.